The entry below describes one TCR beta chain. The CDR3 runs to 13 residues. Germline V lookup: CDR1 SNHLY, CDR2 FYNNEI. The ends were cut back, 5 bases at V and 2 bases at J, with 9 bases in the middle. The data stem from a study of blood T cell repertoires in COVID-19. At the level of the study: Samples representing acute and convalescent COVID-19 were sourced from the United States, Italy and Spain.

Per the original data handling: Reference gene primer amplification yielded estimated nucleated cell counts. The table came from immunoSEQ multiplex PCR; TCRdb's copy has only in-frame clones and leaves some out. V, J and clone size are those of that table, while D and trimming were read from the DNA. The sample has some 200,000 clones, more than 65% seen once. The chain joins TRBV2 to TRBJ1-2, with a weak D call TRBD1 (6 bases). The receptor was isolated from a woman aged 60-75 years with acute or convalescent COVID-19. The sequenced sample was peripheral blood. The CDR3: CASSSGQNYGYTF. The CDR3, as DNA: TGTGCCAGCAGTTCCGGACAGAACTATGGCTACACCTTC.